This T cell receptor beta chain was captured by sequencing in a study of T cell responses to AZD1222 COVID-19 vaccine. The CDR3 is 17 amino acids. V lost 1 base, J lost 0 bases, and 5 bases stayed unmatched. The germline CDR1 and CDR2 sequences are MGHRA and YSYEKL. General study points: Just a handful of AZD1222 recipients tested seropositive at baseline. With dominance at 160-218 and 743-854, vaccine-associated CD4 TCRs spanned spike. Nearly half of the spike-specific TCRs reportedly recognize variant regions that carry no mutations. The donors showed a predominance of white British ancestry and of females, with possible underestimation of clonal diversity.

Of note for this clone: Its antigen is as yet unknown.

Produced via immunoSEQ multiplex PCR; TCRdb's table is partial and in-frame only. The data show about 170,000 clones, with 75% to 90% seen just once and around 6.9% held by the top ten. Sequences were derived from peripheral blood, sampled on day 0 of AZD1222 vaccination. The source of this sequence is an adult in good health. This chain links TRBV4-1 with TRBJ1-4, with TRBD1 matching 7 bases. The CDR3 region has the DNA TGCGCCAGCAGCCAAGTCGCAGGGGGTGCAACTAATGAAAAACTGTTTTTT. This gives the protein CASSQVAGGATNEKLFF.